These 22 T cell receptor beta chains were sequenced from one sample in a study of T cells in Graves' hyperthyroidism and ophthalmopathy. TCR beta CDR3 sequences were amplified from RNA transcripts. The HTBI primer set drove a first-round RT-PCR of the TCR CDR3. In TCRdb, the multiplex PCR reads were re-called with MiXCR into one record per CDR3 protein. The table lists almost 600,000 distinct CDR3 sequences, roughly 14% of them singletons. Sequenced input: blood. The receptors originated from a woman between 25 and 40 years old with Graves' hyperthyroidism that later progressed to Graves' ophthalmopathy.

Points on this clonotype: A read error may produce the germline difference seen at one junction end. The chain combines TRBV30 with TRBJ2-7, with D possibly called TRBD1 or TRBD2 (5 bases each). The CDR3 totals 12 residues. From germline, CDR1 is GTSNPN and CDR2 SVGIG (reference sequence). CDR3 coding DNA: TGTGCCTGGGGGGGTTCCCCCTACGGGCAGTACTTC. Translation: CAWGGSPYGQYF.

V usage is TRBV20-1 and J usage is TRBJ1-5, with D possibly TRBD1 on 5 matching bases. CDR1 and CDR2 from the germline V gene are DFQATT and SNEGSKA (reference sequence). The length of the CDR3 is 16 residues. Trimming took off 2 bases at V and 7 bases at J, with 21 bases between the two ends. CDR3 protein: CSARSAVPGPGQPQHF. In nucleotides, the CDR3 is TGCAGTGCTAGATCTGCGGTCCCAGGGCCCGGGCAGCCCCAGCATTTT.

The V call is TRBV3-1, the J call TRBJ2-5; TRBD2 matches at 7 bases. V dropped 7 bases and J dropped 1; count of bases not matched to a gene: 3. CDR3 length: 13 residues. Per the germline V gene, CDR1 is LGHDT and CDR2 is YNNKEL (reference sequence). The CDR3 DNA follows: TGTGCCAGCACCAGCGGGGTCCAAGAGACCCAGTACTTC. It is translated as CASTSGVQETQYF.

This clonotype was detected only a few times. A much larger clone lies a single base off, so this may be a read error. The rearrangement uses TRBV5-1 and TRBJ1-3, with D tentatively TRBD1 (5 bases). The ends were cut back, 3 bases at V and 11 bases at J, with 15 bases in the middle. The CDR3 totals 13 residues. CDR1 and CDR2 from the germline V gene are SGHRS and YFSETQ. CDR3 region: CASSWGRDSPIYF. For the CDR3, the DNA is TGCGCCAGCAGCTGGGGCAGGGATAGCCCCATATATTTT.

In its sample, this clonotype was seen many times. CDR3 in DNA: TGTGCTAGTGGTTTGGGCGGGTGGTCCTATGAGCAGTTCTTC. It codes for CASGLGGWSYEQFF. This chain links TRBV12-5 with TRBJ2-1; D is perhaps TRBD2 (5 bases). CDR3 size: 14 residues. The V end lost 1 base, the J end lost 8 bases, and 12 bases lay between the germline ends. CDR1 is LGHNT, CDR2 FRNRAP, per germline.

This clonotype was recorded a few times. The rearrangement links TRBV7-9 to TRBJ1-1; D perhaps matches TRBD1 (5 bases). The CDR3 has 14 amino acids. V was trimmed by 2 bases and J by 6 bases, leaving 13 bases between them. CDR1 and CDR2 from the germline V gene are SEHNR and FQNEAQ (reference sequence). CDR3 sequence: CASSLMGGGAEAFF. CDR3 nucleotides: TGTGCCAGCAGCTTAATGGGGGGAGGGGCTGAAGCTTTCTTT.

This clonotype was detected only a few times. Since a much larger clone is just one base distant, this may be a read error. The chain joins TRBV24-1 to TRBJ1-2; D is undetermined. V was cut by 5 bases and J by 9 bases, with 12 bases left in between. The CDR3 is 12 amino acids. CDR1 and CDR2 (germline): KGHDR, SFDVKD. The CDR3, as DNA: TGTGCCACCAGTGCCTCACCGGGTAGCTACACCTTC. Translating gives CATSASPGSYTF.

V and J are TRBV9 and TRBJ2-3, with 8 bases lining up with TRBD2. After removal of 3 bases from V and 0 bases from J, the junction contained 6 bases not matched to a gene. Germline assignment: CDR1 SGDLS and CDR2 YYNGEE. The CDR3 is 16 residues long. The CDR3 DNA is TGTGCCAGCAGCGCTCTAGCGGGTTCTAGCACAGATACGCAGTATTTT. It encodes CASSALAGSSTDTQYF.

This clonotype appeared a few times. The chain links TRBV12-3 or TRBV12-4 to TRBJ2-1; D gene ambiguous. The V gene lost 5 bases and the J gene lost 8 bases, with 16 bases spanning the gap. This CDR3 has 14 amino acids. CDR3 residues: CASSPDPSTDEQFF. For the CDR3, the DNA is TGTGCCAGCAGTCCGGACCCATCGACCGATGAGCAGTTCTTC.

This clonotype was recorded many times. The J gene is TRBJ2-7, the V gene TRBV10-1; 7 positions match TRBD1. The J segment lost 1 base and the V segment lost 2 bases, leaving 5 bases of the junction unmatched. CDR3 length: 15 residues. Germline V gene data show CDR1 as WNHNN and CDR2 as SYGVQD (reference sequence). The CDR3 bases are TGCGCCAGCAGTGAGACCAAGACAGGGTCCTACGAGCAGTACTTC. This translates into CASSETKTGSYEQYF.

This clonotype came up many times. J is TRBJ2-5 and V is TRBV6-1; the D gene is possibly TRBD1 (5 bases). Germline V lookup: CDR1 MNHNS, CDR2 SASEGT. Trimming took 8 bases from V and 1 from J, leaving 11 bases between them. This CDR3 has 13 residues. CDR3: CASGAAFQETQYF. DNA of the CDR3: TGTGCCAGCGGGGCTGCCTTCCAAGAGACCCAGTACTTC.

This chain uses TRBV20-1 with TRBJ2-5, with TRBD2 as a possible D gene (6 bases). Germline V gene data show CDR1 as DFQATT and CDR2 as SNEGSKA (reference sequence). Trimming left V 5 bases short and J 3 bases short, with 13 bases between. This CDR3 is built from 13 residues. The CDR3 DNA sequence: TGCAGTGCTGGTAGACTAGTAGAAGAGACCCAGTACTTC. Residues: CSAGRLVEETQYF.

This clonotype was seen ten or more times. CDR3 coding DNA: TGTGCCAGCAGCTCAGACAGGGAGTCCGAGCAGTACTTC. Translation gives CASSSDRESEQYF. V and J are TRBV11-2 and TRBJ2-7; TRBD1 aligns across 7 bases. After removal of 4 bases from V and 6 bases from J, the junction contained 6 bases not matched to a gene. This CDR3 is built from 13 residues. Looked up from germline, CDR1 is SGHAT and CDR2 is FQNNGV.

This clonotype was seen ten or more times. The rearrangement links TRBV20-1 to TRBJ1-4, with 8 bases lining up with TRBD1. The CDR3 covers 16 residues. CDR1 is DFQATT, CDR2 SNEGSKA, per germline (reference sequence). After removal of 3 bases from V and 7 bases from J, the junction contained 13 bases not matched to a gene. The CDR3 DNA reads as TGCAGTGCTAGCCCGGGGGTGGGGGACAGGCCTGAAAAACTGTTTTTT. Its translation: CSASPGVGDRPEKLFF.

The CDR3, as DNA: TGTGCCAGCAGCCCGACTAGCTTAGGGACCGGGGAGCTGTTTTTT. The encoded protein is CASSPTSLGTGELFF. This chain joins TRBV5-4 and TRBJ2-2; 7 nucleotides align to TRBD2. V lost 4 bases and J lost 5; bases outside the gene matches: 8. Germline CDR1 is SGHNT and CDR2 is YYREEE (reference sequence). The CDR3 totals 15 residues.

The V and J genes are TRBV28 and TRBJ1-6, with D maybe TRBD1 (6 bases). The germline V and J ends were trimmed by 3 bases and 10 bases, with 10 bases remaining between them. The CDR3 sequence is 13 residues long. Germline CDR1 reads MDHEN; CDR2 reads SYDVKM. CDR3 in DNA: TGTGCCAGCAGTTTCATGAGGGGGTCACCCCTCCACTTT. Encoded protein: CASSFMRGSPLHF.

This clonotype is a singleton in its sample. The V call is TRBV19, the J call TRBJ1-5; the D gene is possibly TRBD1 (6 bases). Per germline, CDR1 LNHDA and CDR2 SQIVND (reference sequence). Trimming stripped 9 bases from V and 4 bases from J, with 19 bases between. The CDR3 has 15 amino acids. The CDR3 DNA follows: TGTGCCAGCCGGGGACTAACAGGGCCGAATCAGCCCCAGCATTTT. It codes for CASRGLTGPNQPQHF.

The chain joins TRBV9 to TRBJ2-1; 14 bases line up with TRBD2. The CDR3 runs to 16 residues. Unmatched junction bases numbered 6, after V lost 0 bases and J lost 10 bases. Germline assignment: CDR1 SGDLS and CDR2 YYNGEE. CDR3 bases: TGTGCCAGCAGCGTAGGGGGGACTAGCGGGAGTGAAGAGCAGTTCTTC. Its translation is CASSVGGTSGSEEQFF.

In this sample, this clonotype turned up a few times. The chain combines TRBV7-9 with TRBJ2-7; maybe TRBD2 (6 bases). The germline V gene encodes CDR1 SEHNR and CDR2 FQNEAQ (reference sequence). The V end was cut by 5 bases, the J end by 0 bases, with 23 bases between. This CDR3 contains 18 residues. The CDR3: CASSATRDFKISSYEQYF. The CDR3 nucleotides read TGTGCCAGCAGCGCTACCCGGGACTTCAAGATTAGCTCCTACGAGCAGTACTTC.

This clonotype was detected ten times or more. V is TRBV11-2 and J is TRBJ2-5; 11 nucleotides align to TRBD2. Looked up from germline, CDR1 is SGHAT and CDR2 is FQNNGV. V lost 5 bases to trimming and J lost 10 bases; unmatched junction nucleotides: 9. The CDR3 consists of 14 residues. This CDR3 is CASSPGLADRGQYF. The CDR3 DNA sequence: TGTGCCAGCAGCCCGGGACTAGCGGACCGAGGCCAGTACTTC. The variable domain in full, with the rest retrieved from reference TRBV11-2 and TRBJ2-5, is EAGVAQSPRYKIIEKRQSVAFWCNPISGHATLYWYQQILGQGPKLLIQFQNNGVVDDSQLPKDRFSAERLKGVDSTLKIQPAKLEDSAVYLCASSPGLADRGQYFGPGTRLLVL.

For this clonotype: A much bigger clone sits one base away, suggesting this may be a read error. The chain employs TRBV30 and TRBJ1-2, with 7 nucleotides matching TRBD1. Unmatched junction bases numbered 9, after V lost 2 bases and J lost 6 bases. Per germline, CDR1 GTSNPN and CDR2 SVGIG (reference sequence). This CDR3 is 14 amino acids long. CDR3 sequence (DNA): TGTGCCTGGAGTATACAGGGGTTGATGAATGGCTACACCTTC. Its protein is CAWSIQGLMNGYTF.

This clonotype was observed many times. The chain employs TRBV30 and TRBJ2-5, with D possibly being TRBD2 (6 bases). V lost 2 bases and J 0 bases, leaving 13 bases between the germline ends. The CDR3 is 15 amino acids. Germline lookup yields CDR1 GTSNPN and CDR2 SVGIG (reference sequence). CDR3 in amino acids: CAWSPYPGDQETQYF. The CDR3 bases are TGTGCCTGGAGTCCCTACCCGGGAGACCAAGAGACCCAGTACTTC.